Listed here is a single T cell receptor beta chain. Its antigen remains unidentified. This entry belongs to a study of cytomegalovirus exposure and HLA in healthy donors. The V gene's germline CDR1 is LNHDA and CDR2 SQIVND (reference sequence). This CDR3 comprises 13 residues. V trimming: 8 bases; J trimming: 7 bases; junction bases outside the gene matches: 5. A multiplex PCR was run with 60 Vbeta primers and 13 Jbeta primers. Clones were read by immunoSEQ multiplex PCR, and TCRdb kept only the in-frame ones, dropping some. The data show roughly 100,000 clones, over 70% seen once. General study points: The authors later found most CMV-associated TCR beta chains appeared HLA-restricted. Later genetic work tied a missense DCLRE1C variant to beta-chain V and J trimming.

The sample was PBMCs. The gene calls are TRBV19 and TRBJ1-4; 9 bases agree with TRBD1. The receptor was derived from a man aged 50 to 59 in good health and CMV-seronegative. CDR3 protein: CASGQGPGEKLFF. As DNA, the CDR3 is TGTGCCAGTGGACAGGGGCCCGGTGAAAAACTGTTTTTT.